A single sample is the source of the 27 T cell receptor beta chains below, sequenced in a study of identical twins. In TCRdb, the 5' RACE reads were re-called with MiXCR into one record per CDR3 protein. The sample consists of 1.5 million to 2 million distinct CDR3 sequences, roughly a third of them appearing once. The material sequenced was cord blood. All receptors derive from a newborn girl in good health.

A remark on this clonotype: Its ends do not fully match the called genes, so a read error is possible. The chain has TRBV24-1 and TRBJ1-5; no clear D. The CDR3 length is 15 residues. Per the germline V gene, CDR1 is KGHDR and CDR2 is SFDVKD. CDR3 nucleotide sequence: TGTGCCACCAGTGGGGTCGCAGGAAGCAATCAGCCCCAGCCTTTT. Protein: CATSGVAGSNQPQPF.

This clonotype has a handful of counts. The chain couples TRBV19 to TRBJ2-1; D might be TRBD1 (6 bases). CDR1 and CDR2 from the germline V gene are LNHDA and SQIVND (reference sequence). Trimming pared 7 bases from V and 6 bases from J, leaving 16 bases between. The CDR3 is made up of 14 amino acids. This CDR3 reads CASTQQDRCNEQFF. The CDR3 region has the DNA TGTGCCAGTACCCAACAGGACAGATGCAATGAGCAGTTCTTC.

This clonotype was recorded at least ten times. The rearrangement joins TRBV20-1 to TRBJ2-3, with 8 bases that match TRBD2. Germline V lookup: CDR1 DFQATT, CDR2 SNEGSKA (reference sequence). CDR3 length equals 14 residues. The V and J ends lost 6 bases and 4 bases, in that order; junction bases with no gene match: 9. CDR3 in amino acids: CSAPLAGGADTQYF. In nucleotides, the CDR3 is TGCAGTGCCCCGTTGGCGGGAGGTGCAGATACGCAGTATTTT.

This clonotype occurred a few times. The chain joins TRBV6-5 to TRBJ2-5; TRBD1 might be the D (6 bases). Trimming stripped 6 bases from V and 2 bases from J, with 13 bases between. The CDR3 is 14 residues long. The germline gives CDR1 MNHEY, CDR2 SVGAGI. The CDR3, as DNA: TGTGCCAGCAGGCCTACAGGGTGTCAAGAGACCCAGTACTTC. Amino acid sequence: CASRPTGCQETQYF.

About this clonotype: This may stem from a read error, because a much larger clone lies one nucleotide away. The chain is built from TRBV10-3 and TRBJ2-3; TRBD1 agrees at 7 bases. CDR3 length equals 15 residues. Looked up from germline, CDR1 is ENHRY and CDR2 is SYGVKD. As DNA, the CDR3 is TGTGCCATCAGTGAAGGGGGCGCGTACACAGATACGCGGTATTTT. It codes for CAISEGGAYTDTRYF.

This clonotype has just a few counts. V and J are TRBV15 and TRBJ1-5, with D uncertain. This CDR3 is built from 16 residues. The V end lost 1 base, the J end lost 0 bases, and 10 bases lay between the germline ends. From germline, CDR1 is LNHNV and CDR2 YYDKDF (reference sequence). The CDR3: CATSRGYVDSNQPQHF. The CDR3 nucleotides are TGTGCCACCAGCAGAGGTTATGTGGATAGCAATCAGCCCCAGCATTTT.

The J gene is TRBJ2-3, the V gene TRBV20-1; perhaps TRBD2 as D (5 bases). Germline loops: CDR1 DFQATT, CDR2 SNEGSKA (reference sequence). The CDR3 loop spans 15 amino acids. The V end lost 2 bases, the J end lost 0 bases, and 12 bases lay between the germline ends. The CDR3 sequence: CSARRGERSTDTQYF. The DNA for the CDR3 is TGCAGTGCTAGAAGAGGTGAGCGGAGCACAGATACGCAGTATTTT.

This clonotype was found a few times. The chain links TRBV11-2 to TRBJ2-5, with TRBD2 matching 11 bases. Germline CDR1 and CDR2: SGHAT and FQNNGV. The CDR3 has 15 residues. V gave up 7 bases and J gave up 11 bases; unmatched junction bases: 15. CDR3 coding DNA: TGTGCCAGCACCTCCCGACTAGCGGGACGCTTTGAGCAGTACTTC. Protein: CASTSRLAGRFEQYF. Using reference TRBV11-2 and TRBJ2-5 for the parts outside the CDR3, the full variable domain is EAGVAQSPRYKIIEKRQSVAFWCNPISGHATLYWYQQILGQGPKLLIQFQNNGVVDDSQLPKDRFSAERLKGVDSTLKIQPAKLEDSAVYLCASTSRLAGRFEQYFGPGTRLLVL.

This clonotype has more than one count but fewer than ten. The rearrangement joins TRBV20-1 to TRBJ2-1; TRBD1 is a possible D gene (6 bases). Germline CDR1 DFQATT, CDR2 SNEGSKA (reference sequence). The CDR3 runs to 13 residues. V shed 3 bases and J shed 7 bases, with 13 bases lying between them. CDR3 nucleotide sequence: TGCAGTGCTAGTGGTCACAGGGTAAATGAGCAGTTCTTC. This sequence encodes CSASGHRVNEQFF.

This clonotype was observed a handful of times. The rearrangement links TRBV2 to TRBJ2-6; a weak D match, TRBD2 (6 bases). Germline-derived CDR1 and CDR2 are SNHLY and FYNNEI. CDR3 length equals 18 residues. The V gene lost 4 bases and the J gene lost 0 bases, with 16 bases spanning the gap. The CDR3 sequence is CASSVRLRGGSGANVLTF. The CDR3 region has the DNA TGTGCCAGCAGTGTACGGCTGCGGGGAGGCTCTGGGGCCAACGTCCTGACTTTC.

This clonotype has only a few counts. The gene calls are TRBV7-2 and TRBJ2-3; 8 bases match TRBD1. Germline CDR1 and CDR2: SGHTA and FQGNSA. The CDR3 contains 17 residues. Unmatched junction bases numbered 6, after V lost 1 base and J lost 0 bases. CDR3 loop: CASSLGWRDRSTDTQYF. Here the CDR3 DNA reads TGTGCCAGCAGCTTAGGCTGGCGGGACAGGAGCACAGATACGCAGTATTTT.

This chain uses TRBV5-1 with TRBJ2-5, with D perhaps TRBD2 (5 bases). The end of the DNA fits TRBJ2-4 better, so the J call may be wrong. Germline V lookup: CDR1 SGHRS, CDR2 YFSETQ. There are 15 residues in the CDR3. The CDR3 reads CASSYDGEPENIQYF. CDR3 nucleotides: TGCGCCAGCAGCTACGACGGGGAACCCGAAAACATTCAGTACTTC.

The chain combines TRBV7-2 with TRBJ1-3; no reliable D call. The CDR3 totals 15 residues. In germline, CDR1 is SGHTA, CDR2 FQGNSA. V was trimmed by 2 bases and J by 0 bases, leaving 8 bases between them. The CDR3 is CASSLRGNSGNTIYF. CDR3 sequence (DNA): TGTGCCAGCAGCTTAAGAGGAAACTCTGGAAACACCATATATTTT.

This clonotype was detected a few times. The chain employs TRBV28 and TRBJ2-3; the D call may be TRBD1 or TRBD2 (6 bases each). CDR1 is MDHEN, CDR2 SYDVKM, per germline. The CDR3 spans 13 residues. Deletions cut 7 bases from V and 8 bases from J, with 16 bases between. CDR3 residues: CASTYREVGTQYF. The CDR3 DNA follows: TGTGCCAGCACCTACAGGGAGGTCGGTACGCAGTATTTT.

This clonotype came up a few times. The J gene is TRBJ1-4, the V gene TRBV29-1; TRBD1 matches 7 bases. J gave up 5 bases and V 6 bases, and 6 bases lay outside the gene matches. In germline, CDR1 is SQVTM, CDR2 ANQGSEA. This CDR3 has 13 residues. The CDR3 loop is CSVLDRWNEKLFF. CDR3 bases: TGCAGCGTCCTGGACAGGTGGAATGAAAAACTGTTTTTT.

The V call is TRBV20-1, the J call TRBJ2-5, with a tentative D call TRBD2 (5 bases). V was pared by 0 bases and J by 1 base, with 12 bases between. Germline loops: CDR1 DFQATT, CDR2 SNEGSKA (reference sequence). The CDR3 length is 15 residues. The CDR3 region is CSARDPGSLQETQYF. DNA of the CDR3: TGCAGTGCTAGAGATCCGGGGAGTCTCCAAGAGACCCAGTACTTC.

This chain joins TRBV6-6 and TRBJ2-5; D gene unclear. Looked up from germline, CDR1 is MNHNY and CDR2 is SVGAGI (reference sequence). The CDR3 has 13 amino acids. V lost 6 bases, J lost 5 bases, and 13 bases lay in between. CDR3 amino acids: CASSPNYGETQYF. The DNA of the CDR3 is TGTGCCAGCAGCCCCAACTACGGGGAGACCCAGTACTTC.

This clonotype has just a few counts. V and J are TRBV28 and TRBJ1-2, with 8 bases lining up with TRBD1. Germline CDR1 reads MDHEN; CDR2 reads SYDVKM. Germline trimming cut 6 bases from V and 2 bases from J; bases unmatched to any gene: 5. The CDR3 runs to 14 residues. CDR3 coding DNA: TGTGCCAGCAGATCGGGACAGGCAAACTATGGCTACACCTTC. Its protein product is CASRSGQANYGYTF.

The chain recombines TRBV11-2 with TRBJ2-4; either TRBD1 or TRBD2 may supply D (5 bases each). The end of the DNA fits TRBJ2-7 better, so the J call may be wrong. The CDR3 sequence is 14 residues long. The germline CDR1 and CDR2 sequences are SGHAT and FQNNGV. As DNA, the CDR3 is TGTGCCAGCAGCTCGGGGCTAGTTGTGTACGAGCAGTACTTC. Amino acids: CASSSGLVVYEQYF.

This chain uses TRBV5-6 with TRBJ1-4; weak D call: TRBD1 (6 bases). The germline CDR1 and CDR2 sequences are SGHDT and YYEEEE. The CDR3 loop spans 15 amino acids. V gave up 2 bases and J gave up 11 bases, with 19 bases separating them. DNA for the CDR3: TGTGCCAGCAGCTTCGAGACAGGACGCCGAGGGAAACTGTTTTTT. Translation: CASSFETGRRGKLFF.

This clonotype was seen ten or more times. The gene calls are TRBV29-1 and TRBJ1-1; a possible D gene is TRBD1 (5 bases). Trimming left V 3 bases short and J 1 base short, with 6 bases between. The germline V gene has CDR1 SQVTM and CDR2 ANQGSEA. This CDR3 has 12 residues. The CDR3 DNA reads as TGCAGCGTTGACAGGGCGAACACTGAAGCTTTCTTT. Amino acids: CSVDRANTEAFF.

This clonotype has ten or more counts. CDR3 sequence: CASSQDLGLAVSYEQYF. The CDR3 DNA reads TGTGCCAGCAGCCAAGATTTGGGACTAGCGGTATCCTACGAGCAGTACTTC. The J gene is TRBJ2-7, the V gene TRBV4-2; TRBD2 matches at 11 bases. Germline CDR1 is LGHNA and CDR2 is YNFKEQ. CDR3 length: 17 amino acids. With 0 bases clipped from V and 1 base from J, the junction kept 5 bases outside the gene matches.

The CDR3 is CASSQLDYTEAFF. CDR3 nucleotide sequence: TGTGCCAGCAGCCAACTAGACTACACTGAAGCTTTCTTT. V usage is TRBV3-1 and J usage is TRBJ1-1; no clear D. Per germline, CDR1 LGHDT and CDR2 YNNKEL (reference sequence). Trimming removed 2 bases at V and 3 bases at J, with 7 bases between. The CDR3 extends over 13 amino acids.

The rearrangement joins TRBV28 to TRBJ2-7; no clear D. The CDR3 runs to 12 residues. Trimming shortened V by 3 bases and J by 5 bases, and 8 bases separated the two germline ends. CDR1 and CDR2 from the germline V gene are MDHEN and SYDVKM. The DNA for the CDR3 is TGTGCCAGCAGTTTGATTAGCAACGAGCAGTACTTC. It codes for CASSLISNEQYF.

This clonotype appeared a few times. The chain carries TRBV7-2 and TRBJ2-3; 12 bases map to TRBD2. V gave up 4 bases and J gave up 0 bases; unmatched junction bases: 8. CDR3 length equals 18 residues. From germline, CDR1 is SGHTA and CDR2 FQGNSA. This CDR3 is CASSSRLAGASSTDTQYF. The CDR3 region has the DNA TGTGCCAGCAGCTCCCGACTAGCGGGAGCTTCTAGCACAGATACGCAGTATTTT.

This clonotype was detected a few times. The chain has TRBV20-1 and TRBJ2-1, with 11 nucleotides matching TRBD2. Trimming removed 6 bases from V and 6 bases from J; junction bases left unmatched: 19. This CDR3 contains 18 residues. Germline CDR1 is DFQATT and CDR2 is SNEGSKA (reference sequence). The CDR3 nucleotides are TGCAGTGCCGCCCCCGAACTGAGGGTAGCGGGAGGGGGCAATGAGCAGTTCTTC. This sequence encodes CSAAPELRVAGGGNEQFF.

This clonotype was detected only a few times. This chain uses TRBV7-8 with TRBJ1-6; D not resolved. The V gene's germline CDR1 is SGHVS and CDR2 FQNEAQ. V gave up 5 bases and J gave up 5 bases, with 19 bases separating them. The CDR3 loop spans 17 amino acids. The CDR3 nucleotides are TGTGCCAGCAGCCCAGGATGGGTTCTCGGGAATAATTCACCCCTCCACTTT. Protein: CASSPGWVLGNNSPLHF.